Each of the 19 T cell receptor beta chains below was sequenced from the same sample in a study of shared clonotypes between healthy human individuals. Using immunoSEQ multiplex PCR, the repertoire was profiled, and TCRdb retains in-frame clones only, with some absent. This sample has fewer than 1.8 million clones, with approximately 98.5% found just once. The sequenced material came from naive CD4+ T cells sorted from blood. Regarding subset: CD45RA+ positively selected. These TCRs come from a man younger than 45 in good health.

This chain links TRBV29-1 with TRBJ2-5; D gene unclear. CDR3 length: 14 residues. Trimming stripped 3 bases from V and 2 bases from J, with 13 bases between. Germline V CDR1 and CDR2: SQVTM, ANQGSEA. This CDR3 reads CSVDQDGIQETQYF. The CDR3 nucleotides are TGCAGCGTTGACCAGGACGGTATACAAGAGACCCAGTACTTC.

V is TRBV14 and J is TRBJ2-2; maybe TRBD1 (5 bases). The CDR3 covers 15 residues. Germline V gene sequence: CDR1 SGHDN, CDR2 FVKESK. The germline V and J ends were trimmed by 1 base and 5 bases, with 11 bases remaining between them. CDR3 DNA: TGTGCCAGCAGCCAAGCCCAGGGTTCAACCGGGGAGCTGTTTTTT. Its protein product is CASSQAQGSTGELFF.

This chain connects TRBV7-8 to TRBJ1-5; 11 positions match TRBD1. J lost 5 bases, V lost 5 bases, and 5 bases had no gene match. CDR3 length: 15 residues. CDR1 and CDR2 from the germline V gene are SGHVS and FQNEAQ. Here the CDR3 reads CASSRGTGGDQPQHF. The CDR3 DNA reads TGTGCCAGCAGCAGGGGGACAGGGGGAGATCAGCCCCAGCATTTT.

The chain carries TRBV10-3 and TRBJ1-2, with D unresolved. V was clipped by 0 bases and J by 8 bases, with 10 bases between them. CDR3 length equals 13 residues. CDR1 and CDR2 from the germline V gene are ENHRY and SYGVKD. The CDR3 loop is CAISESAEKGYTF. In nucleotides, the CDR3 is TGTGCCATCAGTGAGTCAGCGGAAAAAGGCTACACCTTC.

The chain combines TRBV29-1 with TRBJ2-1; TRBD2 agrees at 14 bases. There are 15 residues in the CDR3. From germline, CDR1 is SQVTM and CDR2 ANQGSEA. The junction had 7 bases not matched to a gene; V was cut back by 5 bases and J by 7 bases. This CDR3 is CSVLSRLAGGNEQFF. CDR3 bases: TGCAGCGTTCTCTCGAGACTAGCGGGAGGGAATGAGCAGTTCTTC.

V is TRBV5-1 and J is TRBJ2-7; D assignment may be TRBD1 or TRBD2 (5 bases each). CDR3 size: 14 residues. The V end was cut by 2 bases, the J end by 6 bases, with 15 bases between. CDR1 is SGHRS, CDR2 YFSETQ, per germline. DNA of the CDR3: TGCGCCAGCAGCTTAGGGACCCCGCTCGGCGAGCAGTACTTC. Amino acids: CASSLGTPLGEQYF. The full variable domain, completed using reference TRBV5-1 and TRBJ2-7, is KAGVTQTPRYLIKTRGQQVTLSCSPISGHRSVSWYQQTPGQGLQFLFEYFSETQRNKGNFPGRFSGRQFSNSRSEMNVSTLELGDSALYLCASSLGTPLGEQYFGPGTRLTVT.

The CDR3 loop reads CSLGGPNYGYTF. Written as DNA, the CDR3 is TGCAGCTTGGGGGGTCCCAACTATGGCTACACCTTC. The chain uses TRBV29-1 and TRBJ1-2, with D possibly being TRBD1 (5 bases). Per germline, CDR1 SQVTM and CDR2 ANQGSEA. The CDR3 extends over 12 amino acids. V gave up 8 bases and J gave up 2 bases, with 12 bases separating them.

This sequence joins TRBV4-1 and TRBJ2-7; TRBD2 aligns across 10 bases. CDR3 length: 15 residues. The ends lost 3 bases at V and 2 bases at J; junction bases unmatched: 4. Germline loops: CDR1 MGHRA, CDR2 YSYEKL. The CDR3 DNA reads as TGCGCCAGCAGCCAGACAGCGGGAGGGCCCTACGAGCAGTACTTC. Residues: CASSQTAGGPYEQYF.

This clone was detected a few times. CDR3 residues: CASSLSGIPNEQYF. As DNA, the CDR3 is TGTGCCAGTAGTCTTAGCGGGATACCCAACGAGCAGTACTTC. The V and J genes are TRBV19 and TRBJ2-7, with TRBD2 identical over 8 bases. The CDR3 has 14 amino acids. Germline V gene data show CDR1 as LNHDA and CDR2 as SQIVND (reference sequence). V trimming: 5 bases; J trimming: 5 bases; junction bases outside the gene matches: 8.

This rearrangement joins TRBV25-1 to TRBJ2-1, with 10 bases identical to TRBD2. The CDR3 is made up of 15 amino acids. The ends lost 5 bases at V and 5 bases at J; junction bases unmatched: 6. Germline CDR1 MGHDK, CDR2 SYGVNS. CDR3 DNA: TGTGCCAGCAGTAAGTTAGCGGGAGGAAACAATGAGCAGTTCTTC. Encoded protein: CASSKLAGGNNEQFF.

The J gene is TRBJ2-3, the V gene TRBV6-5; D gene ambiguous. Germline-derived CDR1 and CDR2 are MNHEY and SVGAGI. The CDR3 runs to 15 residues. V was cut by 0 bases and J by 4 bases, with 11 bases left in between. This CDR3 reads CASSYSMSYPDTQYF. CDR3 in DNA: TGTGCCAGCAGTTACTCGATGAGTTACCCAGATACGCAGTATTTT.

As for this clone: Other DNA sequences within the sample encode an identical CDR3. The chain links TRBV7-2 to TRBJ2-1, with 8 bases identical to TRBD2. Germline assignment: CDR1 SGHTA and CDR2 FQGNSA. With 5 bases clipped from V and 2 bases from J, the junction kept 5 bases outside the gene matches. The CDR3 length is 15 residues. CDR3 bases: TGTGCCAGCAGCCCAACTAGCGGTACCTACAATGAGCAGTTCTTC. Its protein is CASSPTSGTYNEQFF.

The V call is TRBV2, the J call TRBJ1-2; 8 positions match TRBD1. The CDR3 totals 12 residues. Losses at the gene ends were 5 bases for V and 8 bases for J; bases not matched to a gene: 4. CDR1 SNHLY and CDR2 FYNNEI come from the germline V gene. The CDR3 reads CASSNQGAGYTF. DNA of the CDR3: TGTGCCAGCAGTAACCAGGGGGCGGGCTACACCTTC.

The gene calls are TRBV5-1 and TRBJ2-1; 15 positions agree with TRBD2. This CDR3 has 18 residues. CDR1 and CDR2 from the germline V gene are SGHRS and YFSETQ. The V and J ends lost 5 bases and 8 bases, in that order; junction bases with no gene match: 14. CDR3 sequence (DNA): TGCGCCAGCAGGGATCGAGGACTAGCGGGAGGGCCTAATCATGAGCAGTTCTTC. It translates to CASRDRGLAGGPNHEQFF.

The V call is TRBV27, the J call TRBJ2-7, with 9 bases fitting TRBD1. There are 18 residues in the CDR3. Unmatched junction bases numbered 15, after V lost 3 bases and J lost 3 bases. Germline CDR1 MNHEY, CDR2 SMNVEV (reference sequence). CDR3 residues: CASSFSIIPGQGNYEQYF. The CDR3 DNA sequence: TGTGCCAGCAGTTTCTCGATAATTCCGGGACAGGGCAACTACGAGCAGTACTTC.

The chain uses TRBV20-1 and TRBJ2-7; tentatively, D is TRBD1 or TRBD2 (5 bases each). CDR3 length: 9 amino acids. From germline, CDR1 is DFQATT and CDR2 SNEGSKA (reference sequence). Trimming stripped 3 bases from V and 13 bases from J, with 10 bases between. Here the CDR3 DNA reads TGCAGTGCTAGGGCCGGGGCCTACTTC. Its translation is CSARAGAYF.

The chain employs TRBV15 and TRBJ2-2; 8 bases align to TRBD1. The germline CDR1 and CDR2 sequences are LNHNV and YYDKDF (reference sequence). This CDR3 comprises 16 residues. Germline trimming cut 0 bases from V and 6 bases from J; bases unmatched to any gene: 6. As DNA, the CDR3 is TGTGCCACCAGCAGAGATCCAGGGGGCGCCTCCGGGGAGCTGTTTTTT. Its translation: CATSRDPGGASGELFF.

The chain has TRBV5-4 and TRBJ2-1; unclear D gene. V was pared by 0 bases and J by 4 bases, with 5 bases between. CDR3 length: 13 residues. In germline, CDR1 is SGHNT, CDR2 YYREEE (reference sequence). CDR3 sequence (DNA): TGTGCCAGCAGCTTGGGCGTTTACAATGAGCAGTTCTTC. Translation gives CASSLGVYNEQFF.

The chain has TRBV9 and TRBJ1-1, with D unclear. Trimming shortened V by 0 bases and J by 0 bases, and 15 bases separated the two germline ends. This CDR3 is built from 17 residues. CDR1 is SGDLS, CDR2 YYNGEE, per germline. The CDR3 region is CASSVVGVYHMNTEAFF. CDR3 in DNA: TGTGCCAGCAGCGTAGTCGGGGTCTACCACATGAACACTGAAGCTTTCTTT.